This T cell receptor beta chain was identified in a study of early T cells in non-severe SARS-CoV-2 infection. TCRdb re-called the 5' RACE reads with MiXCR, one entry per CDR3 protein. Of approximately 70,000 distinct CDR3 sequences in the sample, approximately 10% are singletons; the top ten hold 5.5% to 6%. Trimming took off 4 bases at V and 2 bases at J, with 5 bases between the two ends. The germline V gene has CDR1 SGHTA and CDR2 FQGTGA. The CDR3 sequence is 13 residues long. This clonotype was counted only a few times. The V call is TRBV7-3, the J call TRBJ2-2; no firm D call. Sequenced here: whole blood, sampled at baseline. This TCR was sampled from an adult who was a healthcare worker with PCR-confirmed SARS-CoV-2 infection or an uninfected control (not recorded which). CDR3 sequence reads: CASSSHNTGELFF. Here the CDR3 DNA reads TGTGCCAGCAGCTCCCATAACACCGGGGAGCTGTTTTTT. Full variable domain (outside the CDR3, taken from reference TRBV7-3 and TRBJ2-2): GAGVSQTPSNKVTEKGKYVELRCDPISGHTALYWYRQSLGQGPEFLIYFQGTGAADDSGLPNDRFFAVRPEGSVSTLKIQRTERGDSAVYLCASSSHNTGELFFGEGSRLTVL.